These 13 T cell receptor beta chains were all obtained from the same sample, sequenced in a study of blood T cells in healthy people across ages. The authors ran a second PCR of 7 to 11 cycles using a sample-barcoded 5' primer and a J-beta primer mix. TCRdb redid the calling of the 5' RACE reads with MiXCR, one entry per CDR3 protein. The table includes 700,000 to 1,000,000 distinct CDR3 sequences, 40% to 50% detected once. The sequencing sample was made of blood. Source of these receptors: a man aged 55 to 70 in good health.

This clonotype was detected a few times. V is TRBV2 and J is TRBJ2-1, with TRBD2 matching over 8 bases. Germline lookup yields CDR1 SNHLY and CDR2 FYNNEI. The length of the CDR3 is 15 residues. The trim removed 3 bases at V and 8 bases at J, leaving 9 bases unmatched. The CDR3 nucleotides are TGTGCCAGCAGTGACTGGCGGGGGGCCACTCATGAGCAGTTCTTC. Translated, it gives CASSDWRGATHEQFF.

This clonotype was detected a few times. The genes are TRBV6-5 and TRBJ2-4; 7 bases are a match to TRBD1. Trimming took 6 bases from V and 4 from J; bases not matched to a gene: 9. There are 15 residues in the CDR3. CDR1 is MNHEY, CDR2 SVGAGI, per germline. The CDR3 nucleotides read TGTGCCAGCAGATCCCGACAGGGATTAAAAAACATTCAGTACTTC. Protein product: CASRSRQGLKNIQYF.

The chain combines TRBV7-2 with TRBJ2-3; D is unclear. This CDR3 has 14 amino acids. The germline V gene encodes CDR1 SGHTA and CDR2 FQGNSA. The V end was cut by 2 bases, the J end by 0 bases, with 6 bases between. CDR3 nucleotide sequence: TGTGCCAGCAGCTTAATGGGTAGCACAGATACGCAGTATTTT. Translating it yields CASSLMGSTDTQYF.

This clonotype came up a few times. This sequence joins TRBV4-3 and TRBJ1-5; D possibly corresponds to TRBD1 (5 bases). Germline V lookup: CDR1 LGHNA, CDR2 YSLEER. The length of the CDR3 is 15 residues. The V end lost 0 bases, the J end lost 6 bases, and 12 bases lay between the germline ends. In nucleotides, the CDR3 is TGCGCCAGCAGCCAAGATCAAGGGGTGGCTCAGCCCCAGCATTTT. It is translated as CASSQDQGVAQPQHF.

This clonotype was seen only a few times. V and J are TRBV7-2 and TRBJ2-7, with TRBD2 matching 15 bases. This CDR3 comprises 19 residues. Germline CDR1 is SGHTA and CDR2 is FQGNSA. The ends lost 4 bases at V and 0 bases at J; junction bases unmatched: 10. For the CDR3, the DNA is TGTGCCAGCAGCTGGACTAGCGGGGGGGCACCGATTAGCTCCTACGAGCAGTACTTC. Translating gives CASSWTSGGAPISSYEQYF.

This clonotype was counted once. The chain recombines TRBV7-2 with TRBJ2-3; 8 bases match TRBD2. The CDR3 consists of 16 residues. J gave up 3 bases and V 2 bases, and 7 bases lay outside the gene matches. From germline, CDR1 is SGHTA and CDR2 FQGNSA. CDR3 bases: TGTGCCAGCAGCTTATTGCCGGGACTAGGGACAGATACGCAGTATTTT. This encodes CASSLLPGLGTDTQYF.

With regard to this clonotype: Mismatch with germline at one junction end may stem from a read error. The chain is built from TRBV7-9 and TRBJ2-6; 7 nucleotides align to TRBD1. CDR1 SEHNR and CDR2 FQNEAQ come from the germline V gene (reference sequence). The CDR3 extends over 17 amino acids. The CDR3 nucleotides read TGTGCCAGCAGCTTCCAGGGGGAACTGTCTGGGGCCGACGTCCTGACTTTC. This encodes CASSFQGELSGADVLTF.

This clonotype was counted between two and nine times. V and J are TRBV6-5 and TRBJ2-5, with a possible D match to TRBD2 (6 bases). Germline V lookup: CDR1 MNHEY, CDR2 SVGAGI. There are 11 residues in the CDR3. The V end lost 7 bases, the J end lost 7 bases, and 10 bases lay between the germline ends. The CDR3 DNA is TGTGCCAGCAAGGTCGGGGGGACCCAGTACTTC. Amino acid sequence: CASKVGGTQYF.

The rearrangement uses TRBV24-1 and TRBJ2-1; TRBD2 matches at 7 bases. The germline gives CDR1 KGHDR, CDR2 SFDVKD. V shed 4 bases, J shed 2 bases, and the junction held 7 bases outside the gene matches. This CDR3 has 16 residues. The DNA for the CDR3 is TGTGCCACCAGTGAGTCAAACGGGGGGACCTACAATGAGCAGTTCTTC. Amino acid sequence: CATSESNGGTYNEQFF.

Only a few counts were recorded for this clonotype. This chain joins TRBV12-3 or TRBV12-4 and TRBJ2-1, with 7 bases fitting TRBD1. J gave up 10 bases and V 4 bases, and 10 bases lay outside the gene matches. The CDR3 length is 14 residues. The CDR3 loop is CASSSTTGSGEQFF. The DNA of the CDR3 is TGTGCCAGCAGTTCCACGACAGGGTCGGGAGAGCAGTTCTTC.

The chain has TRBV9 and TRBJ2-2; TRBD2 aligns across 8 bases. With 7 bases clipped from V and 0 bases from J, the junction kept 5 bases outside the gene matches. Germline loops: CDR1 SGDLS, CDR2 YYNGEE. The CDR3 covers 15 residues. The DNA of the CDR3 is TGTGCCAGCGGTAGCGGGGTCCCGAACACCGGGGAGCTGTTTTTT. Residues: CASGSGVPNTGELFF.

This chain joins TRBV7-2 and TRBJ1-5; 8 bases agree with TRBD1. The V gene's germline CDR1 is SGHTA and CDR2 FQGNSA. The J segment lost 3 bases and the V segment lost 5 bases, leaving 3 bases of the junction unmatched. This CDR3 has 14 amino acids. Written as DNA, the CDR3 is TGTGCCAGCAGCCCACAGGGGGTCAATCAGCCCCAGCATTTT. Amino acids: CASSPQGVNQPQHF.

Remarks on this clonotype: This may be a read error: a much more frequent sequence differs by one nucleotide. The gene calls are TRBV6-1 and TRBJ2-7, with 7 bases fitting TRBD2. The DNA end favors TRBJ2-5, so the J call may be wrong. This CDR3 contains 13 residues. Germline CDR1 MNHNS, CDR2 SASEGT. The chain's CDR3 is CAILGDYHETQYF. The CDR3 coding sequence is TGTGCCATCTTAGGGGACTATCACGAGACCCAGTACTTC.